Listed below are T cell receptor beta chains from one sample, sequenced in a study of T-cell memory formation after mild COVID-19. TCRdb redid the calling of the 5' RACE reads with MiXCR, one entry per CDR3 protein. Of roughly 300,000 distinct CDR3 sequences in the sample, roughly an eighth were seen once. The sequenced sample was PBMCs or a T cell subset sorted from them (not recorded which). Receptors originate from a man between 18 and 35 years old who had mild COVID-19 (a few samples of this study predate the infection). Cell type and time point are not known. Both conserved end residues are part of each CDR3. The D gene is left open where the match is weak. Where a row states a size, it is once, few, many or the class of an expanded clone; other rows omit it.

few TRBJ2-1 TRBV24-1 NA TGTGCCACCAGTGATCCCGGACGGGTACAATCGGGAGAGCAGTTCTTC CATSDPGRVQSGEQFF
few TRBJ1-4 TRBV7-8 TRBD1 TGTGCCAGCAGCTTAAACGGGGCAGGGGGCAGAAAACTGTTTTTT CASSLNGAGGRKLFF
NA TRBJ2-6 TRBV7-9 NA TGTGCCAGCAACCCCGGGAGAGTTGGGGGCTCTGGGGCCAACGTCCTGACTTTC CASNPGRVGGSGANVLTF
few TRBJ1-5 TRBV12-3/TRBV12-4 TRBD1 TGTGCCAGCAGTTTAACGACAGGGGTGGGGTTTCAGCCCCAGCATTTT CASSLTTGVGFQPQHF
few TRBJ2-7 TRBV15 TRBD1 TGTGCCACCAGCAGAGGGGACAGGGCCTACGAGCAGTACTTC CATSRGDRAYEQYF
many TRBJ2-5 TRBV29-1 NA TGCAGCGCCCTGCCTAGCCTGGAGACCCAGTACTTC CSALPSLETQYF
NA TRBJ1-4 TRBV6-5 TRBD1 TGTGCCAGCAGTTACTTAACCGGGACAGGGGATGAAAAACTGTTTTTT CASSYLTGTGDEKLFF
NA TRBJ1-5 TRBV4-1 NA TGCGCCAGCAGCCAAGGGGGACTCCTCGGCAATCAGCCCCAGCATTTT CASSQGGLLGNQPQHF
few TRBJ2-2 TRBV6-1 NA TGTGCCAGCAGCCGGGGTGTGGACACCGGGGAGCTGTTTTTT CASSRGVDTGELFF
many TRBJ1-1 TRBV7-2 NA TGTGCCAGCAGCTTAGCAGCAGGGGAGACTGAAGCTTTCTTT CASSLAAGETEAFF
NA TRBJ1-1 TRBV7-9 NA TGTGCCGGCCGAGGCACTGAAGCTTTCTTT CAGRGTEAFF
NA TRBJ2-6 TRBV28 TRBD2 TGTGCCAGCAGTTCTAGGGGAGGGGCTGGGGCCAACGTCCTGACTTTC CASSSRGGAGANVLTF
NA TRBJ2-2 TRBV10-3 NA TGTGCCATCAGTGTAGTAGGTGGGGAGCTGTTTTTT CAISVVGGELFF
NA TRBJ2-3 TRBV4-3 TRBD1 TGCGCCAGCAGCCAAGGACAGGGTTGGGCAGATACGCAGTATTTT CASSQGQGWADTQYF
many TRBJ2-1 TRBV5-1 NA TGCGCCAGCAGCTTGGTCCTCAATGAGCAGTTCTTC CASSLVLNEQFF
few TRBJ2-3 TRBV5-1 TRBD1 TGCGCCAGCAGCTCTCTCCGGGACAGGCAAGCAGATACGCAGTATTTT CASSSLRDRQADTQYF
NA TRBJ2-7 TRBV5-1 TRBD2 TGCGCCAGCAGCCAAGGCGGGGGGAGCGAGCAGTACTTC CASSQGGGSEQYF
NA TRBJ2-2 TRBV7-2 NA TGTGCCAGCAGCTTAGGGAGAAGGTTAAACACCGGGGAGCTGTTTTTT CASSLGRRLNTGELFF
NA TRBJ2-3 TRBV7-3 NA TGTGCCAGCACAGGGGGGAGCACAGATACGCAGTATTTT CASTGGSTDTQYF
NA TRBJ1-2 TRBV5-1 TRBD1 TGCGCCAGCAGCTTGGGTCCGACAGGGGGCGCAGCTTATGGCTACACCTTC CASSLGPTGGAAYGYTF
NA TRBJ2-3 TRBV6-2/TRBV6-3 TRBD2 TGTGCCAGCAGTTACTCGGGGCTAGCGGGGGACCAGCAGTATTTT CASSYSGLAGDQQYF
NA TRBJ2-7 TRBV5-1 NA TGCGCCAGCAGCATAGAGTCCTACGAGCAGTACTTC CASSIESYEQYF
NA TRBJ1-1 TRBV7-3 NA TGTGCCAGCAGCTGGGGCCTTCTGGGATCTGAAGCTTTCTTT CASSWGLLGSEAFF
few TRBJ1-4 TRBV4-2 NA TGTGCCAGCAGCCAATCTTGGGGAGGAGGGAATGAAAAACTGTTTTTT CASSQSWGGGNEKLFF
many TRBJ2-5 TRBV5-1 NA TGCGCCAGCAGCTTGAATAGCGGCGAGACCCAGTACTTC CASSLNSGETQYF
NA TRBJ1-5 TRBV20-1 TRBD1 TGCAGTGCTAGTAACCAGGGGGGGCCTGCCCAGCATTTT CSASNQGGPAQHF
once TRBJ1-2 TRBV6-5 TRBD1 TGTGCCAGTACAGGGGGCACTAACTATGGCTACACCTTC CASTGGTNYGYTF
few TRBJ1-1 TRBV29-1 NA TGCAGCGTGTGGGGTGGGAACACTGAAGCTTTCTTT CSVWGGNTEAFF
few TRBJ2-7 TRBV6-2/TRBV6-3 NA TGTGCCAGCAGCTGGGGACGGACGAGCTCCTACGAGCAGTACTTC CASSWGRTSSYEQYF
many TRBJ1-1 TRBV7-2 TRBD1 TGTGCCAGCAGCTACAGGGGCCTGAACACTGAAGCTTTCTTT CASSYRGLNTEAFF
NA TRBJ1-1 TRBV5-1 NA TGCGCCAGCAGCCCCGTCGGGCAGCCCACTGAAGCTTTCTTT CASSPVGQPTEAFF
NA TRBJ1-2 TRBV5-1 NA TGCGCCAGCAGCTTAGTAGGCAGTTCTGGCTACACCTTC CASSLVGSSGYTF
NA TRBJ1-3 TRBV20-1 NA TGCAGTGCTAGGCGATTGAGCTCTGGAAACACCATATATTTT CSARRLSSGNTIYF
many TRBJ2-1 TRBV20-1 TRBD1 TGCAGTGCTCCCAGGACAGGGTGGTCCTACAATGAGCAGTTCTTC CSAPRTGWSYNEQFF
few TRBJ2-7 TRBV7-2 NA TGTGCCAGCAGCCTAGGGGTGGCGGGGCAGAGCTCCTACGAGCAGTACTTC CASSLGVAGQSSYEQYF
NA TRBJ1-5 TRBV20-1 NA TGCAGTGCTAACCTGCAGGGCCCCGGTCAGCCCCAGCATTTT CSANLQGPGQPQHF
many TRBJ2-3 TRBV29-1 TRBD2 TGCAGCGTTGAAGATCTTCCCCTCGGAGTGGTAGCGGGGGGAGGGGATACGCAGTATTTT CSVEDLPLGVVAGGGDTQYF
NA TRBJ1-1 TRBV9 TRBD1 TGTGCCAGCAGCACCCTTGGGACAGAGAACACTGAAGCTTTCTTT CASSTLGTENTEAFF
NA TRBJ2-1 TRBV7-3 NA TGTGCCAGCAGCTCGACAGGTCGGGGGTACAATGAGCAGTTCTTC CASSSTGRGYNEQFF
NA TRBJ2-7 TRBV6-5 TRBD1 TGTGCCAGCAGTTACACCCTCGGACAACCGGGACAGGTCTACGAGCAGTACTTC CASSYTLGQPGQVYEQYF